This T cell receptor beta chain was observed in a study of cytomegalovirus exposure and HLA in healthy donors. Primers: 60 Vbeta forward and 13 Jbeta reverse. Libraries were prepared by immunoSEQ multiplex PCR; TCRdb keeps only in-frame clonotypes and omits some of them. Its clone listing holds 150,000 to 200,000 clones. The CDR3 consists of 15 residues. Germline assignment: CDR1 SEHNR and CDR2 FQNEAQ (reference sequence). The V and J ends lost 5 bases and 7 bases, in that order; junction bases with no gene match: 9. What was sequenced was PBMCs. The chain recombines TRBV7-9 with TRBJ1-5; 9 nucleotides align to TRBD1. This clonotype was sampled from a man between 25 and 39 years old in good health and CMV-seronegative. The CDR3 nucleotides are TGTGCCAGCAGCCCAGGACAGGGGATTTTCCAGCCCCAGCATTTT. Amino acids: CASSPGQGIFQPQHF. The variable domain in full, completed from reference TRBV7-9 and TRBJ1-5, reads DTGVSQNPRHKITKRGQNVTFRCDPISEHNRLYWYRQTLGQGPEFLTYFQNEAQLEKSRLLSDRFSAERPKGSFSTLEIQRTEQGDSAMYLCASSPGQGIFQPQHFGDGTRLSIL.